The present TCR beta chain was sequenced within a study of shared clonotypes between healthy human individuals. Points from the study as a whole: Some naive CD4 clonotypes, roughly 4.5%, turned up in common across four donors.

Assay used: immunoSEQ multiplex PCR; TCRdb lists only in-frame clones, some missing. Altogether approximately 2.4 million clones are present, approximately 96% being singletons, with the ten largest covering about 0.13%. The CDR3 spans 13 residues. Germline loops: CDR1 SGHTS, CDR2 YDEGEE. Trimming stripped 3 bases from V and 8 bases from J, with 14 bases between. Worth noting for this clone: What it binds is unknown.

The rearrangement joins TRBV5-8 to TRBJ1-2; D is uncertain. The clonotype originates from a man aged 18 to 29 in good health. Sample: naive CD4+ T cells sorted from blood. The subset was: CD45RA+ positively selected. DNA of the CDR3: TGTGCCAGCAGCTCCCTCGCGGAGTGGGGCTACACCTTC. Translated, it gives CASSSLAEWGYTF. Combining the CDR3 with reference TRBV5-8 and TRBJ1-2 gives the whole variable domain EAGVTQSPTHLIKTRGQQATLRCSPISGHTSVYWYQQALGLGLQFLLWYDEGEERNRGNFPPRFSGRQFPNYSSELNVNALELEDSALYLCASSSLAEWGYTFGSGTRLTVV.